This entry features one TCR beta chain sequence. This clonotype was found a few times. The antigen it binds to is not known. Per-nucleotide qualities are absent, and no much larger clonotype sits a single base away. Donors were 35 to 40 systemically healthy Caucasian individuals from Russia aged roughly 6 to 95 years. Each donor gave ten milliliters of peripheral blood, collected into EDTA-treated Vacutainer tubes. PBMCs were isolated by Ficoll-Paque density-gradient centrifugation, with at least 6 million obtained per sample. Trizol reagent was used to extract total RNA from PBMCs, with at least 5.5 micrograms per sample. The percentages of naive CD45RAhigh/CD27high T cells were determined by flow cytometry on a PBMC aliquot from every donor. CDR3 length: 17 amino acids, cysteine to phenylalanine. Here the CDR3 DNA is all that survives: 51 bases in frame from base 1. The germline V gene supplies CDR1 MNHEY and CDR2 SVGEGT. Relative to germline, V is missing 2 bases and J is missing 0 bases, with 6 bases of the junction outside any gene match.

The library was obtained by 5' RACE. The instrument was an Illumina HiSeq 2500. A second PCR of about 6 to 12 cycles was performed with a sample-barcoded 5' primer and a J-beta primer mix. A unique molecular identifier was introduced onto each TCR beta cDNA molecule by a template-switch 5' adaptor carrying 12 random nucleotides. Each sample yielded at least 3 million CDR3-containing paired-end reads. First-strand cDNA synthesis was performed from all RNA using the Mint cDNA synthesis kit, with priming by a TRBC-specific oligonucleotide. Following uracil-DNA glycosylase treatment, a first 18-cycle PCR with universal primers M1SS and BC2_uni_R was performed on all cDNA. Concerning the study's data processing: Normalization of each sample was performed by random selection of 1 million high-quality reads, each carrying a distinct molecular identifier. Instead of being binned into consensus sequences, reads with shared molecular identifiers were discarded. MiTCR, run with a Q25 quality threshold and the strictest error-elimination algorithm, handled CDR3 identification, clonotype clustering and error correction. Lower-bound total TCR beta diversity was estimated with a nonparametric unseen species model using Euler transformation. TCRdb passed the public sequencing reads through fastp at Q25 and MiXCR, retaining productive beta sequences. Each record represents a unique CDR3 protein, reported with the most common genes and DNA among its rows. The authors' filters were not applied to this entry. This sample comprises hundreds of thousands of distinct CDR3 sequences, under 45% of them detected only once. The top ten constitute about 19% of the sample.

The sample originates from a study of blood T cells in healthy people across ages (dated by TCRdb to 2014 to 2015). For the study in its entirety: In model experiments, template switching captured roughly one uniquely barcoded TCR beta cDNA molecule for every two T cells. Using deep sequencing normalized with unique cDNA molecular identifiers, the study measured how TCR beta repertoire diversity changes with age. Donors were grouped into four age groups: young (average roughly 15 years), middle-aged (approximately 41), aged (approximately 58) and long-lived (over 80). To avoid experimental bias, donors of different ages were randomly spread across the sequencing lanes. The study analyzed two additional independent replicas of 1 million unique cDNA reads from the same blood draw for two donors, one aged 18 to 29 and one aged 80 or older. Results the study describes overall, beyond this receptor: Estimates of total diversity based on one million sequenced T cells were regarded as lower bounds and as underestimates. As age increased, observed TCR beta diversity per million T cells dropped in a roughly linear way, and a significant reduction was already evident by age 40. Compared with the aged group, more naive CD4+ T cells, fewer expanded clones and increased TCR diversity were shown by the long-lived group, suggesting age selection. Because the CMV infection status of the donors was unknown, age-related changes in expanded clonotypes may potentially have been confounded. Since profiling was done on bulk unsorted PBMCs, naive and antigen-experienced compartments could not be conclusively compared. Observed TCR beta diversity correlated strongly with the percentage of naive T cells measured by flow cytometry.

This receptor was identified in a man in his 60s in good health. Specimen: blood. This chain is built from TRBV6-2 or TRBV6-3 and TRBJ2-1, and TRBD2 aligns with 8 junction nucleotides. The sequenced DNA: TGTGCCAGCAGTTACGGGACTAGGGGTCTCTCCTACAATGAGCAGTTCTTC. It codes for CASSYGTRGLSYNEQFF.